This T cell receptor beta chain was documented in a study of T cells in narcolepsy. The assay was immunoSEQ multiplex PCR, and TCRdb's table has in-frame clones only and misses some. Of around 780 clones listed, roughly 20% are singletons. This clone ranks as large. Antigen specificity is unknown. This TCR derives from a human donor with narcolepsy. Sequencing was carried out using cultured CD4+ T cells from cerebrospinal fluid.

The CDR3 spells CASSLAVDRAKDTQYF. The CDR3, as DNA: TGTGCCAGCAGCTTAGCCGTGGACAGGGCCAAGGATACGCAGTATTTT. The J gene is TRBJ2-3, the V gene TRBV11-1, with TRBD1 matching 8 bases. V gave up 0 bases and J gave up 6 bases; unmatched junction bases: 8. In germline, CDR1 is SGHAT, CDR2 FQDESV (reference sequence). The CDR3 spans 16 residues.